Below, one T cell receptor beta chain is given with its context. The antigen this receptor binds is unknown. Base qualities are not at hand, and no much larger clone is one base apart. This sample was included in a study of beta chain features in type 1 diabetes (dated by TCRdb to about 2018). About the study as a whole: Mean age, gender distribution, total cell number and subset yield were not different between patients and healthy donors. A total of approximately 110,000,000 sorted cells were examined across all samples, and a strong correlation was observed between cell number per subset and RNA yield. In the study, TCRB repertoires of sorted circulating CD4+ T cell subsets from recently diagnosed type 1 diabetes patients were compared with those of matched healthy donors. Regulatory and stem cell-like memory subsets were obtained from only 8 patients and about 8 healthy donors, while naive and central memory subsets were obtained from all 30 or so donors.

The High Capacity cDNA Reverse Transcription Kit was used to reverse transcribe all of the isolated RNA, meaning that expressed TCRB transcripts were what got sequenced. Deep immunoSEQ sequencing was performed on naive, central memory and regulatory T cell samples, with an average of around 3.5 million total reads per sample. After sorted cells were lysed in RLT buffer, RNA was extracted with DNase-treated RNeasy Micro or Mini kits, with the choice depending on cell number. To prevent cross-contamination, every cell subset was processed on its own, while patient and healthy donor samples were processed together. The immunoSEQ multiplex PCR was used to amplify TCRB sequences from cDNA, generating 87-bp fragments that spanned the CDR3 region. Amplicons were sequenced on the Illumina HiSeq platform. Concerning the study's data processing: Synthetic template baselines were used to correct PCR bias computationally, reads within Hamming distance 2 were collapsed, and singletons that could not be merged were discarded. Reads were aligned to IMGT to assign V, D and J genes, CDR3 length, and insertions or deletions at six rearrangement sites. Within each subset, clonotype counts were normalized to sorted cell number, and only after that were true diversity and Gini coefficients computed with the tcR R package. The overlap coefficient, calculated on TCRB nucleotide sequences, was used to quantify repertoire sharing. Out-of-frame TCRB sequences from naive cells were analyzed as a proxy for the pre-selection repertoire. TCRdb carries this immuneACCESS record with in-frame sequences only. Its versions omit some clonotypes, under half of them owing to an unresolved V gene in the studies checked, with the rest unexplained. That table gives V, J and clone size, and the DNA gave D and trimming. The sample contains 900,000 or so clones, roughly a sixth of them found a single time. Of the sample, about 0.02% falls within the top ten clones.

Beyond this particular receptor, the publication reports: At VDJ recombination sites, type 1 diabetes patients had fewer insertions and more deleted nucleotides, which implies abnormalities in thymic rearrangement. Because small numbers of individuals were included in the HLA sub-analyses, any influence of HLA type on TCRB rearrangement was left unresolved. Because cDNA was sequenced instead of genomic DNA, activated cells with high expression could be over-represented, although the groups did not differ in activation or CD3 levels. In all four CD4+ subsets, TCRB CDR3 length was moderately but significantly shorter in type 1 diabetes patients. PCR may preferentially amplify shorter templates, but because patient and control samples were amplified and corrected together, any resulting skew would affect both groups equally. Naive, central memory and regulatory TCRB repertoires appeared to be more similar among patients than among healthy donors.

Trimming takes 2 bases from V and 5 bases from J, and the germline ends sit 13 bases apart. The CDR3 contains 14 residues, cysteine and phenylalanine counted. Just CDR3 DNA is preserved here, 42 bases in frame from base 1. CDR1 and CDR2 are drawn from the germline V gene: ENHRY, SYGVKD. From each donor, a single peripheral blood sample of around 0.12 L on average was drawn into heparinised tubes. Using a panel that included CD45RO, CCR7, CD25, CD127, CD95 and CD27, naive, central memory, regulatory and stem cell-like memory CD4+ T cells were sorted on a BD FACSAria II. Purity was above 95% for every sorted population. PBMCs were separated immediately by Lymphoprep density gradient centrifugation and were stained directly, without being cultured. To minimize batch effects, samples were stained and sorted in pairs, one healthy donor with one patient per experiment.

The chain links TRBV10-3 with TRBJ2-7; the D gene is perhaps TRBD2, on 6 matching bases. The sequencing input was naive CD4+ T cells from blood. The label giving this sample's cell subset or site can be read as: true naive CD4+ T cells. The sequence came from a woman between 18 and 29 years old in good health. Here is the DNA: TGTGCCATCAGTGAGCGGGACTGGGCAAACGAGCAGTACTTC. Translated, it gives CAISERDWANEQYF.